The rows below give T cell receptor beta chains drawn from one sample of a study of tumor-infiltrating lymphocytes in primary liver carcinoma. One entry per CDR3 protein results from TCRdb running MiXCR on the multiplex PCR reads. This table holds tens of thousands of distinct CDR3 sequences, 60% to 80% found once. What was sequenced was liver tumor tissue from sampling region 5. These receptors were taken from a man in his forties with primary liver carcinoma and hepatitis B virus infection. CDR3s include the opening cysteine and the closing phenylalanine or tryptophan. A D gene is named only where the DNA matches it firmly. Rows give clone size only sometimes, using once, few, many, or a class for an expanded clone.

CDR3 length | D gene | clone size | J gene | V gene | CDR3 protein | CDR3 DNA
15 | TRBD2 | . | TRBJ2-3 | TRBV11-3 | CTSSFSGRWTDTQYF | TGTACCAGCAGCTTTAGCGGGAGGTGGACAGATACGCAGTATTTC
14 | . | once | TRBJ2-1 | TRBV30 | CAWSKVDHQTEQFF | TGTGCCTGGAGTAAGGTGGACCACCAAACTGAGCAGTTCTTC
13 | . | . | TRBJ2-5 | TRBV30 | CAWSKRSGEIQYF | TGCGCCTGGAGTAAGAGATCAGGGGAGATCCAGTACTTC
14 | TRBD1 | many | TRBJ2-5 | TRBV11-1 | CASSGQVEVETQYF | TGTGCCAGCAGTGGACAGGTGGAGGTGGAGACCCAGTACTTC
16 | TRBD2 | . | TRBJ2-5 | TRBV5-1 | CASRLRPLAGIETQNF | TGCGCCAGCAGACTCAGACCCCTAGCGGGAATAGAGACCCAGAACTTC
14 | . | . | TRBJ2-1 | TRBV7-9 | CASSLAGEGVEQLF | TGTGCCAGCAGCTTAGCGGGAGAGGGGGTTGAACAGCTCTTC
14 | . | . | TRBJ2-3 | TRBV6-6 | CASSRTNQGDAQYF | TGTGCCAGCAGTCGGACTAACCAGGGAGATGCGCAGTATTTT
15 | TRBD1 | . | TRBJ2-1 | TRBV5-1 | CASSLGQGAYNVQFF | TGCGCCAGCAGCTTGGGACAGGGGGCCTACAATGTGCAATTCTTC
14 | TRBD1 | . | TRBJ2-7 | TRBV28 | CTSSFTGVSYEQYF | TGTACCAGCAGTTTTACAGGGGTCTCCTACGAGCAGTACTTC
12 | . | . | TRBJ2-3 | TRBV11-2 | CASSLEVDTQYF | TGTGCCAGCAGCTTAGAGGTCGATACGCAGTATTTT
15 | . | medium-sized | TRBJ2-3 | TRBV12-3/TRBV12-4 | CASSRDQSFTDTQYF | TGTGCCAGCAGCCGCGACCAGTCCTTCACAGATACGCAGTATTTT
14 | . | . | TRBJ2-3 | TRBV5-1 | CASSMDLRTDTRYF | TGCGCCAGCAGCATGGACTTACGCACAGATACGCGGTATTTT
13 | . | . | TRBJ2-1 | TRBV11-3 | CASSFRGPRPQFF | TGTGCCAGCAGCTTCCGTGGGCCAAGACCACAGTTCTTC
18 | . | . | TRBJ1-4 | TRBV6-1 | CASSELPSSRVTNEKQFF | TGTGCCAGCAGTGAGCTACCATCGAGCAGGGTAACTAATGAAAAACAGTTTTTT
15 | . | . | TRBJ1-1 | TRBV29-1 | CSFLGTALRGTEAFF | TGCAGCTTCCTCGGGACGGCACTGCGGGGCACTGAAGCTTTCTTT
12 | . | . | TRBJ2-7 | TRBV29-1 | CSVVDAPGGQYF | TGCAGTGTTGTGGACGCACCCGGCGGGCAGTACTTC
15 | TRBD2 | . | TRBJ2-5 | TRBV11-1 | CASTLTGLAGEALCF | TGTGCCAGCACCCTCACGGGACTAGCGGGAGAGGCCCTGTGCTTC
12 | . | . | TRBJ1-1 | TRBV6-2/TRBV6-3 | CASGGRRGEASF | TGTGCCAGCGGGGGGAGGAGGGGTGAAGCTTCCTTT
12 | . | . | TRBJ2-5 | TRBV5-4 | CASSWDQGSQYF | TGTGCCAGCAGCTGGGATCAAGGGAGCCAGTACTTT
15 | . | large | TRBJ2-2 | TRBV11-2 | CASSLARGRTGELFF | TGTGCCAGCAGCTTAGCCCGGGGACGGACCGGGGAGCTGTTTTTT
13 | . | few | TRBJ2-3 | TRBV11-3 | CASSFLSGDTQYF | TGTGCCAGCAGCTTTTTATCTGGGGATACACAGTATTTT
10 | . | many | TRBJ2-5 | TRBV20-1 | CSASSETQYF | TGCAGTGCTAGCTCGGAGACCCAGTACTTC
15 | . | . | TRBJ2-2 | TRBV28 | CASSRTTDNTGELFF | TGTGCCAGCAGTCGAACAACAGATAACACCGGGGAGCTGTTTTTT
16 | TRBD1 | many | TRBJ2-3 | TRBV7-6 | CASSLGGTGPQDTQYF | TGTGCCAGCAGCTTAGGGGGGACAGGGCCGCAAGATACGCAGTATTTT
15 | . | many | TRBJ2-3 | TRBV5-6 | CASSLRRGHGDTQYF | TGTGCCAGCAGCTTGCGCCGGGGCCACGGGGATACGCAGTATTTT
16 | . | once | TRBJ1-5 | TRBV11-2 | CASSLGGGLMNQPQHF | TGTGCCAGCAGCCTAGGAGGGGGACTGATGAATCAGCCCCAGCATTTT
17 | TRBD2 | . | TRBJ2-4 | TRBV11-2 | CASSLDTSGIAKIIQCF | TGTGCCAGCAGCTTAGATACTAGCGGGATTGCCAAAATCATTCAGTGCTTT
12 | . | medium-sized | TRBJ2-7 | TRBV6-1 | CASAPGFYEQYF | TGTGCCAGCGCCCCAGGGTTTTACGAGCAGTACTTC
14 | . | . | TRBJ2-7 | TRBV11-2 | CASSFTLTGNEQYF | TGTGCCAGCAGCTTTACACTCACAGGGAACGAGCAGTACTTC
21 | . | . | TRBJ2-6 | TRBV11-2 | CASSMGGDGGISLSRANVLTF | TGTGCCAGCAGCATGGGGGGAGACGGGGGCATTTCCCTTTCTAGGGCCAATGTCCTGACTTTC
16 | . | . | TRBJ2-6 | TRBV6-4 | CATSVSGSSGANVLTF | TGTGCCACCAGTGTCTCGGGGAGCTCTGGGGCCAACGTCCTGACTTTC
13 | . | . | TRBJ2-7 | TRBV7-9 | CASSLNQAYMQYF | TGTGCCAGCAGCTTAAATCAAGCTTACATGCAGTACTTC
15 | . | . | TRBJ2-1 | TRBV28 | CASSVLTVEGNEQFF | TGTGCCAGCAGTGTTCTAACGGTTGAAGGGAATGAGCAGTTCTTC
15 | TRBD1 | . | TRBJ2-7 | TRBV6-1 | CASTPVTGAQTEQYF | TGTGCCAGCACTCCGGTGACAGGGGCCCAAACCGAGCAGTACTTC
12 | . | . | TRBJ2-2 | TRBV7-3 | CASSCSIGELFF | TGTGCCAGCAGCTGCTCCATCGGGGAGCTGTTTTTT
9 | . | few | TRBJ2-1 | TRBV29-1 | CSVLREQFF | TGCAGCGTTCTCCGGGAGCAGTTCTTC
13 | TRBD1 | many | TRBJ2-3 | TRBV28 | CASRLQGVDTQYF | TGTGCCAGCAGATTACAGGGGGTAGATACGCAGTATTTT
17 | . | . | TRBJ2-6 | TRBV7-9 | CAGSHDRLSCGANVLTF | TGTGCCGGCAGCCACGACAGGTTAAGCTGTGGGGCCAACGTCCTGACTTTC
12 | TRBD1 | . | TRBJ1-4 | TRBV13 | CATSLNRGKLFF | TGTGCCACCAGCCTTAACAGGGGAAAACTGTTTTTT
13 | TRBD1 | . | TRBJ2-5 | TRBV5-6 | CASCLGQQETQYF | TGTGCCAGCTGCTTGGGACAGCAAGAGACCCAGTACTTT
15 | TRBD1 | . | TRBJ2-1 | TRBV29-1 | CSVGWWGQSYYEQFF | TGCAGTGTTGGATGGTGGGGACAGTCCTACTATGAGCAGTTCTTC
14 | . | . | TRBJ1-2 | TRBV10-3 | CAISESWQGSGYNF | TGTGCCATCAGTGAGTCCTGGCAGGGCAGTGGCTACAACTTC
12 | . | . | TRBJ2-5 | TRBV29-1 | CSARQGTYGQYF | TGCAGCGCCCGGCAGGGGACCTACGGGCAGTACTTC
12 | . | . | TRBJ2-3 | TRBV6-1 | CASSDGGSAQYF | TGTGCCAGCAGTGATGGGGGATCTGCCCAGTATTTT
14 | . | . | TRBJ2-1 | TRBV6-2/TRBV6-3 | CASSSDHTSHEQSF | TGTGCCAGCAGCTCCGACCATACTAGCCATGAGCAGTCCTTC
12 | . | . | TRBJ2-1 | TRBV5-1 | CASSLFRAEQFF | TGCGCCAGCAGCTTGTTCAGAGCCGAGCAGTTCTTC
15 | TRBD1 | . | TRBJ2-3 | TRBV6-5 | CASRPGTGNYDTQYF | TGTGCCAGCAGACCCGGGACAGGCAATTACGATACGCAGTATTTT
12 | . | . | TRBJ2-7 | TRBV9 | CASSNRDRQQYF | TGTGCCAGCAGCAATCGGGACCGTCAGCAGTACTTC
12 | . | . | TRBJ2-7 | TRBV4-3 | CASSQGGGEQNF | TGCGCTAGCAGTCAGGGAGGGGGAGAGCAGAACTTC
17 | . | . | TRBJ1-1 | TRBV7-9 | CASSLHKETFGGTEVFF | TGTGCCAGCAGCTTACATAAGGAGACGTTCGGGGGGACTGAAGTTTTCTTT
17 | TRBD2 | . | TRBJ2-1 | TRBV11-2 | CASSLDRGGRSYNEQSF | TGTGCCAGCAGCTTAGATAGAGGCGGGAGGTCCTACAATGAGCAGTCCTTC
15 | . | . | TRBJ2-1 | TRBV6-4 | CASSRDRDYYNEQFF | TGTGCCAGCAGCCGCGACAGGGACTACTACAATGAGCAGTTCTTC
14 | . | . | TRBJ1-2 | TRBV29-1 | CGGEAEEGMDGYTF | TGCGGCGGTGAAGCGGAAGAAGGGATGGATGGCTACACCTTC